The T cell receptor beta chain under discussion was sequenced for a study of early T cells in non-severe SARS-CoV-2 infection. Turning to the study itself: Sequencing input comprised bulk RNA from unsorted whole blood; chain pairing was not available. Regarding the study as a whole: Matching with VDJdb favored anti-spike CD8 responses (missing private and CD4 specificities).

Germline V CDR1 and CDR2: MDHEN, SYDVKM. The length of the CDR3 is 15 residues. V was trimmed by 5 bases and J by 4 bases, leaving 16 bases between them. Unique molecular identifiers (one per individual cDNA molecule) were attached. TCRdb re-called the 5' RACE reads through MiXCR, storing one row per CDR3 protein. The table has 25,000 to 35,000 distinct CDR3 sequences, around 5.7% seen once; the top ten hold 5% to 7%. This clonotype was counted between two and nine times. The target antigen is unknown. The receptor comes from an adult who was a healthcare worker with PCR-confirmed SARS-CoV-2 infection or an uninfected control (not recorded which). Material for sequencing was whole blood. The chain joins TRBV28 to TRBJ2-3; tentatively, D is TRBD2 (5 bases). CDR3 in amino acids: CASSTTTVLADTQYF. The CDR3 coding sequence is TGTGCCAGCAGTACGACTACGGTTCTCGCAGATACGCAGTATTTT.